This is a list of T cell receptor beta chains from one sample in a study of blood T cell repertoires in COVID-19. Here immunoSEQ multiplex PCR was the method, and the copy in TCRdb shows in-frame clones only, minus some. Of 250,000 to 350,000 clones listed, less than 90% are singletons. The material sequenced was peripheral blood. The receptors come from a woman in her sixties or seventies with COVID-19, enrolled during active disease. Each CDR3 is given with its conserved first and last residue. The order of the fields is V gene, J gene, CDR3 protein.

TRBV18	TRBJ2-2	CASSPPLGGGAGELFF
TRBV3-1/TRBV3-2	TRBJ2-1	CASSLAGGLNEQFF
TRBV19	TRBJ2-1	CASTWAGGYDNEQFF
TRBV5-4	TRBJ2-5	CASSSLAGEETQYF
TRBV6-7	TRBJ2-2	CASTPGGGTGELFF
TRBV28	TRBJ2-3	CASTKRISGSTDTQYF
TRBV5-6	TRBJ1-2	CASSLQGRVTYGYTF
TRBV3-1/TRBV3-2	TRBJ2-3	CASSQRSTSGRTDTQYF
TRBV28	TRBJ2-2	CASLSPTGSANTGELFF
TRBV19	TRBJ1-2	CASRPGQAMGGYTF
TRBV18	TRBJ2-7	CASSPNSGQGAYEQYF
TRBV18	TRBJ2-2	CASSPLLAGEIGELFF
TRBV27	TRBJ2-7	CASSYRISSYEQYF